The 31 T cell receptor beta chains below were found in one sample sequenced in a study of T cell repertoires in cytomegalovirus infection. Antigen specificity for these receptors is unknown. A single record per CDR3 protein comes from TCRdb applying MiXCR to the reads. The sample includes approximately 500,000 distinct CDR3 sequences, about 33% of them seen just once. The input for sequencing was cultured PBMCs, taken from culture after CMV antigen stimulation. The receptors here all came from a human donor in good health (CMV status not recorded). Some clones in this sample may be carry-over from other donors' samples.

This clonotype was detected a few times. The rearrangement links TRBV28 to TRBJ1-6; D possibly corresponds to TRBD1 (5 bases). The CDR3 is made up of 16 amino acids. Germline CDR1 and CDR2: MDHEN and SYDVKM. V was clipped by 4 bases and J by 0 bases, with 10 bases between them. The CDR3 region has the DNA TGTGCCAGCAGTTCGGGACCGAGCTCCTATAATTCACCCCTCCACTTT. It codes for CASSSGPSSYNSPLHF.

V gene TRBV29-1 combines with J gene TRBJ2-7; weak D call: TRBD2 (6 bases). The germline gives CDR1 SQVTM, CDR2 ANQGSEA. V was clipped by 3 bases and J by 0 bases, with 15 bases between them. This CDR3 has 15 amino acids. The CDR3 nucleotides are TGCAGCGTTGAGTGGGGATCCGGGGGCTCCTACGAGCAGTACTTC. It translates to CSVEWGSGGSYEQYF.

This clonotype was found a few times. This sequence joins TRBV27 and TRBJ1-1; the D is unclear. The germline gives CDR1 MNHEY, CDR2 SMNVEV (reference sequence). The CDR3 runs 14 residues. Trimming left V 1 base short and J 6 bases short, with 12 bases between. The CDR3 DNA sequence: TGTGCCAGCAGTTTATTGGGGATTGGGGCTGAAGCTTTCTTT. It specifies CASSLLGIGAEAFF.

This chain joins TRBV7-2 and TRBJ2-1, with 10 bases fitting TRBD2. Germline V CDR1 and CDR2: SGHTA, FQGNSA. The CDR3 totals 12 residues. V gave up 3 bases and J gave up 12 bases; unmatched junction bases: 2. The CDR3 here is CASSFSGRGQFF. CDR3 DNA sequence: TGTGCCAGCAGCTTCAGCGGGAGGGGGCAGTTCTTC.

The J gene is TRBJ1-6, the V gene TRBV28; 7 bases agree with TRBD1. The CDR3 is made up of 16 amino acids. Germline V CDR1 and CDR2: MDHEN, SYDVKM. J gave up 0 bases and V 3 bases, and 2 bases lay outside the gene matches. The CDR3 protein is CASSFGDSSYNSPLHF. CDR3 DNA sequence: TGTGCCAGCAGTTTTGGGGACAGCTCCTATAATTCACCCCTCCACTTT.

This clonotype has more than one count but fewer than ten. CDR3 nucleotides: TGTGCCAGCAGCTGGCTCCAAAGCGGGAAGACAGATACGCAGTATTTT. This translates into CASSWLQSGKTDTQYF. The J gene is TRBJ2-3, the V gene TRBV7-9; 7 nucleotides agree with TRBD2. The CDR3 is 16 residues long. The J segment lost 3 bases and the V segment lost 4 bases, leaving 10 bases of the junction unmatched. Per germline, CDR1 SEHNR and CDR2 FQNEAQ (reference sequence).

The chain couples TRBV7-2 to TRBJ2-7; 8 bases agree with TRBD1. Looked up from germline, CDR1 is SGHTA and CDR2 is FQGNSA. With V trimmed by 2 bases and J by 5 bases, 8 bases remained unmatched. CDR3 length equals 15 residues. In nucleotides, the CDR3 is TGTGCCAGCAGCTTATTCTCAGGGGGCAGCGACGAGCAGTACGTC. It codes for CASSLFSGGSDEQYV.

The V gene is TRBV20-1, the J gene TRBJ2-1, with a weak D call TRBD2 (6 bases). The CDR3 runs to 13 residues. CDR1 is DFQATT, CDR2 SNEGSKA, per germline (reference sequence). V lost 5 bases to trimming and J lost 6 bases, with 14 bases between them. The CDR3 nucleotides are TGCAGTGCTGCCCGACTAGGAAGCAATGAGCAGTTCTTC. This codes for CSAARLGSNEQFF.

This clonotype was detected ten times or more. This chain uses TRBV7-2 with TRBJ1-3, with D perhaps matching TRBD1 (5 bases). Germline V gene sequence: CDR1 SGHTA, CDR2 FQGNSA. V was clipped by 5 bases and J by 11 bases, with 16 bases between them. There are 13 residues in the CDR3. The chain's CDR3 is CASSPDRQRAIYF. Written as DNA, the CDR3 is TGTGCCAGCAGCCCGGACCGACAGAGGGCCATATATTTT.

The sample holds many counts of this clonotype. The chain employs TRBV7-2 and TRBJ1-2, with 9 nucleotides matching TRBD1. V trimming: 5 bases; J trimming: 3 bases; junction bases outside the gene matches: 4. The CDR3 loop spans 14 amino acids. The germline V gene encodes CDR1 SGHTA and CDR2 FQGNSA. The CDR3 sequence is CASSLRDRDYGYTF. CDR3 coding DNA: TGTGCCAGCAGCCTCCGGGACAGGGACTATGGCTACACCTTC.

As to this clonotype: One end of the junction does not line up with germline, which may come from a read error. The chain joins TRBV18 to TRBJ2-2, with 7 bases aligning to TRBD1. CDR3 size: 16 residues. CDR1 and CDR2 from the germline V gene are KGHSH and LQKENI. CDR3 in amino acids: CASSPQRGQVTGKLFF. In DNA form, the CDR3 reads TGTGCCAGCTCACCCCAAAGGGGGCAGGTCACCGGGAAGCTGTTTTTT. The variable domain in full, completed from reference TRBV18 and TRBJ2-2, reads NAGVMQNPRHLVRRRGQEARLRCSPMKGHSHVYWYRQLPEEGLKFMVYLQKENIIDESGMPKERFSAEFPKEGPSILRIQQVVRGDSAAYFCASSPQRGQVTGKLFFGEGSRLTVL.

The V and J genes are TRBV27 and TRBJ2-1; D remains unclear. CDR1 and CDR2 (germline): MNHEY, SMNVEV (reference sequence). The V end was cut by 7 bases, the J end by 0 bases, with 13 bases between. CDR3 length: 15 residues. DNA of the CDR3: TGTGCCAGCAACCTCCTGCCGAGCTCCTACAATGAGCAGTTCTTC. Protein: CASNLLPSSYNEQFF.

The chain joins TRBV7-2 to TRBJ2-7; 14 bases are a match to TRBD2. The CDR3 extends over 15 amino acids. Germline V gives CDR1 SGHTA, CDR2 FQGNSA. The ends lost 2 bases at V and 6 bases at J; junction bases unmatched: 3. In nucleotides, the CDR3 is TGTGCCAGCAGCTTACAGGGGACTAGCGGGAGCGAGCAGTACGTC. It translates to CASSLQGTSGSEQYV.

This clonotype was seen a single time. The chain uses TRBV12-3 or TRBV12-4 and TRBJ2-4; D is uncertain. Deletions cut 5 bases from V and 5 bases from J, with 13 bases between. This CDR3 spans 14 amino acids. In DNA, the CDR3 is TGTGCCAGCAGTAACCCCCCGTGGCAAAACATTCAGTACTTC. Amino acid sequence: CASSNPPWQNIQYF.

This clonotype turned up a few times. The chain couples TRBV12-3 or TRBV12-4 to TRBJ1-1, with TRBD1 identical over 7 bases. The CDR3 has 16 residues. V lost 6 bases, J lost 3 bases, and 13 bases stayed unmatched. CDR3 sequence reads: CASRPGQTLRDTEAFF. The CDR3 nucleotides read TGTGCCAGCAGACCGGGACAGACGCTAAGGGACACTGAAGCTTTCTTT.

This clonotype was observed a handful of times. J is TRBJ2-5 and V is TRBV19, with a possible D match to TRBD1 (6 bases). The CDR3 runs 16 residues. Germline V gene lookup returns CDR1 LNHDA and CDR2 SQIVND (reference sequence). The V and J ends lost 1 base and 1 base respectively, with 13 bases between them. The CDR3 loop reads CASSIADDRTQETQYF. The DNA of the CDR3 is TGTGCCAGTAGTATAGCCGACGACAGGACCCAAGAGACCCAGTACTTC.

The V and J genes are TRBV19 and TRBJ2-1, with D tentatively TRBD1 or TRBD2 (6 bases each). The V gene lost 10 bases and the J gene lost 7 bases, with 23 bases spanning the gap. CDR1 and CDR2 from the germline V gene are LNHDA and SQIVND (reference sequence). The CDR3 length is 15 residues. In DNA form, the CDR3 reads TGTGCCACCGGGGTGGGGGGCCTAGGCAGAAATGAGCAGTTCTTC. Residues: CATGVGGLGRNEQFF.

This clonotype has at least ten counts. This chain connects TRBV6-1 to TRBJ1-5; no clear D. V lost 4 bases to trimming and J lost 10 bases, with 11 bases between them. Germline CDR1 is MNHNS and CDR2 is SASEGT. The CDR3 loop spans 12 amino acids. CDR3 protein: CASSALTGPQHF. As DNA, the CDR3 is TGTGCCAGCAGTGCCCTGACGGGTCCCCAGCATTTT.

This chain joins TRBV2 and TRBJ2-7, with 7 bases fitting TRBD1. Germline V CDR1 and CDR2: SNHLY, FYNNEI. This CDR3 is 13 amino acids long. V dropped 6 bases and J dropped 7; count of bases not matched to a gene: 9. CDR3 sequence reads: CASRETGPLEQYV. In DNA, the CDR3 is TGTGCCAGCAGGGAGACAGGGCCATTGGAGCAGTACGTC.

This rearrangement joins TRBV7-4 to TRBJ2-7, with D tentatively TRBD1 (5 bases). Germline lookup yields CDR1 SGHVT and CDR2 SQSDAQ. Trimming shortened V by 5 bases and J by 7 bases, and 12 bases separated the two germline ends. The CDR3 has 12 amino acids. The CDR3 here is CASSVLGLEQYF. The CDR3 DNA follows: TGTGCCAGCAGCGTTCTGGGGCTGGAGCAGTACTTC.

In its sample, this clonotype was seen a few times. The chain employs TRBV24-1 and TRBJ2-1, with a tentative D call TRBD2 (5 bases). The CDR3 contains 11 residues. Germline V gene data show CDR1 as KGHDR and CDR2 as SFDVKD. The V gene lost 6 bases and the J gene lost 8 bases, with 7 bases spanning the gap. As DNA, the CDR3 is TGTGCCACCAGTCCGGGGTATGAGCAGTTCTTC. Its translation: CATSPGYEQFF.

This clonotype came up many times. J is TRBJ2-1 and V is TRBV7-2; 9 bases are shared with TRBD2. V gave up 5 bases and J gave up 6 bases; unmatched junction bases: 14. Germline values: CDR1 SGHTA, CDR2 FQGNSA. This CDR3 is 17 amino acids long. As DNA, the CDR3 is TGTGCCAGCAGCCACCGTGGTACGGCGGGAGGGCTCAATGAGCAGTTCTTC. Protein sequence: CASSHRGTAGGLNEQFF.

In this sample, this clonotype turned up a few times. The chain links TRBV27 to TRBJ2-1, with 9 bases matching TRBD2. V trimming: 0 bases; J trimming: 6 bases; junction bases outside the gene matches: 12. The CDR3 spans 18 residues. Germline assignment: CDR1 MNHEY and CDR2 SMNVEV (reference sequence). The CDR3: CASSLSAPGLALFNEQFF. Written as DNA, the CDR3 is TGTGCCAGCAGTTTATCGGCCCCAGGACTAGCGCTATTCAATGAGCAGTTCTTC.

In its sample, this clonotype was seen a few times. The J gene is TRBJ2-1, the V gene TRBV6-2 or TRBV6-3, with 7 positions matching TRBD1. Germline assignment: CDR1 MNHEY and CDR2 SVGEGT. The length of the CDR3 is 13 residues. The J segment lost 5 bases and the V segment lost 4 bases, leaving 2 bases of the junction unmatched. The CDR3: CASSFQGDNEQFF. CDR3 DNA: TGTGCCAGCAGTTTTCAGGGGGACAATGAGCAGTTCTTC.

This clonotype was counted only a few times. The rearrangement joins TRBV9 to TRBJ2-1, with D perhaps matching TRBD2 (5 bases). The V and J ends lost 3 bases and 2 bases respectively, with 12 bases between them. The CDR3 has 15 amino acids. CDR1 and CDR2 from the germline V gene are SGDLS and YYNGEE. CDR3 region: CASSASGLPYNEQFF. In DNA, the CDR3 is TGTGCCAGCAGCGCGAGCGGCCTACCCTACAATGAGCAGTTCTTC.

The chain joins TRBV5-1 to TRBJ1-1, with 10 bases aligning to TRBD1. The CDR3 covers 13 residues. After removal of 4 bases from V and 10 bases from J, the junction contained 7 bases not matched to a gene. Germline lookup yields CDR1 SGHRS and CDR2 YFSETQ. CDR3 sequence: CASSQGTGVRAFF. In DNA, the CDR3 is TGCGCCAGCAGCCAAGGGACAGGGGTAAGAGCTTTCTTT.

The chain is built from TRBV19 and TRBJ2-3; tentatively, D is TRBD2 (5 bases). V was clipped by 4 bases and J by 5 bases, with 19 bases between them. The CDR3 length is 16 residues. In germline, CDR1 is LNHDA, CDR2 SQIVND (reference sequence). CDR3 residues: CASSRPSNLMGDTQYF. CDR3 bases: TGTGCCAGTAGTAGACCTAGCAACCTCATGGGAGATACGCAGTATTTT. The whole variable domain, remainder taken from reference TRBV19 and TRBJ2-3, is DGGITQSPKYLFRKEGQNVTLSCEQNLNHDAMYWYRQDPGQGLRLIYYSQIVNDFQKGDIAEGYSVSREKKESFPLTVTSAQKNPTAFYLCASSRPSNLMGDTQYFGPGTRLTVL.

The chain recombines TRBV11-2 with TRBJ2-3; 7 positions match TRBD2. The CDR3 length is 16 residues. J was trimmed by 4 bases and V by 5 bases; bases with no gene match: 12. CDR1 is SGHAT, CDR2 FQNNGV, per germline. The DNA for the CDR3 is TGTGCCAGCAGCCCCCGGGCGGGAGCCTCCCCAGATACGCAGTATTTT. The encoded protein is CASSPRAGASPDTQYF.

The chain employs TRBV28 and TRBJ1-2; perhaps TRBD1 as D (6 bases). V was shortened by 3 bases and J by 2 bases, with 13 bases between the two germline ends. The germline V gene encodes CDR1 MDHEN and CDR2 SYDVKM. The CDR3 consists of 15 residues. The CDR3 spells CASSLGQGLNYGYTF. The CDR3, as DNA: TGTGCCAGCAGTTTGGGCCAGGGGCTAAACTATGGCTACACCTTC.

The table lists this clonotype with a few counts. Written as DNA, the CDR3 is TGCGCCAGCAGCCAATTCCACAGGGGGCTGGGTGGGTATGGCTACACCTTC. It yields the protein CASSQFHRGLGGYGYTF. The chain uses TRBV4-3 and TRBJ1-2; 9 bases are shared with TRBD1. This CDR3 is built from 17 residues. The germline gives CDR1 LGHNA, CDR2 YSLEER. The ends lost 2 bases at V and 5 bases at J; junction bases unmatched: 12.

The gene calls are TRBV6-2 or TRBV6-3 and TRBJ1-2; 7 nucleotides align to TRBD1. This CDR3 has 14 amino acids. In germline, CDR1 is MNHEY, CDR2 SVGEGT. V dropped 0 bases and J dropped 6; count of bases not matched to a gene: 4. CDR3 amino acids: CASSYSNRGDGYTF. DNA for the CDR3: TGTGCCAGCAGTTACTCGAACAGGGGCGATGGCTACACCTTC.